The T cell receptor beta chain under discussion was sequenced for a study of neurological immune-mediated disorders. Libraries from sorted cells used roughly 900,000 T cells (CD4+ or CD8+). Study observations and caveats: The study found no CDR3 amino acid sequences shared by expanded clones across subjects, suggesting private repertoires in all groups. HTLV-1-associated myelopathy had the most TCR clonal expansion, while multiple sclerosis had the least, a level that fell below healthy controls.

V was trimmed by 2 bases and J by 3 bases, leaving 12 bases between them. The CDR3 spans 14 residues. Germline lookup yields CDR1 SGHKS and CDR2 YYEKEE (reference sequence). This clonotype has at least ten counts. Its matching antigen is unknown. From 15-18 subjects, each sequencing run yielded over 190 million TCR-beta sequences. TCRdb independently ran MiXCR on the 5' RACE reads; one entry per CDR3 protein. In the table there are 35,000 to 50,000 distinct CDR3 sequences, roughly 15% of which are singletons. The gene calls are TRBV5-5 and TRBJ2-7; a weak D match, TRBD2 (5 bases). The clonotype comes from an older woman with HTLV-1-associated myelopathy (HAM/TSP). The sequenced sample consisted of CD4+ T cells from blood. The CDR3 region is CASSFLTEGYEQYF. CDR3 in DNA: TGTGCCAGCAGCTTCCTAACTGAGGGCTACGAGCAGTACTTC.